This is a list of T cell receptor beta chains from one sample in a study of blood T cells in healthy people across ages. A single record per CDR3 protein comes from TCRdb applying MiXCR to the 5' RACE reads. Among fewer than 950,000 distinct CDR3 sequences, roughly 50% were seen once, and the ten largest hold roughly 40%. The sample taken for sequencing was blood. The source is an elderly man in good health. CDR3s leave out the opening cysteine and the closing phenylalanine or tryptophan. A D gene is named only where the DNA matches it firmly. The listing skips clone size in some rows; elsewhere it reads once, few, many or a size class.

V	size	D	length	J	CDR3
TRBV6-2/TRBV6-3	.	.	11	TRBJ2-3	ASSYLEQGYAY
TRBV12-3/TRBV12-4	.	TRBD1	12	TRBJ1-1	ASSLVPDRVDAF
TRBV7-8	few	TRBD2	17	TRBJ2-1	ASSPRLAGRPRSYNEQF
TRBV29-1	.	.	11	TRBJ2-5	SVADMVDCEQY
TRBV3-1	.	.	10	TRBJ1-2	ASSASSYGYT
TRBV2	few	TRBD1	12	TRBJ2-5	ASNPRDRQETQY
TRBV12-5	few	TRBD1	11	TRBJ1-2	ASGPDRERGYT
TRBV29-1	.	.	12	TRBJ1-5	SIGEGGGNQPQH
TRBV12-3/TRBV12-4	few	TRBD2	13	TRBJ2-7	ASSQGTSGLYEQY
TRBV4-2	.	.	13	TRBJ2-7	ASSQDKGFIYEQY
TRBV5-8	.	.	14	TRBJ2-6	ASSRWVSPGANVLT
TRBV25-1	.	.	11	TRBJ2-3	ASTLGGLDTQY
TRBV3-1	few	.	12	TRBJ1-1	ASRAQGAGTEAF
TRBV9	.	.	11	TRBJ2-7	ASSGRSEYEQY
TRBV3-1	once	TRBD1	13	TRBJ2-3	ASSIRTGSADTQY
TRBV12-3/TRBV12-4	.	TRBD1	14	TRBJ2-6	ASRTGSGSGANVLT
TRBV7-9	.	TRBD2	15	TRBJ2-5	ASSLARTAGAGDEQY
TRBV11-2	.	TRBD1	12	TRBJ1-2	ASSSNGGQSGYT
TRBV7-3	.	.	16	TRBJ2-3	ASSLLGRRAEKSDTQY
TRBV10-3	.	TRBD1	11	TRBJ1-2	AAGTGAKEGYT
TRBV5-4	.	TRBD1	13	.	ASRSGTGNVNEQY
TRBV29-1	.	.	14	TRBJ2-5	SVDDYVGSSQETQY
TRBV7-2	.	.	13	TRBJ1-5	ASSLGRSGGQPQH
TRBV2	few	.	10	TRBJ2-7	ASSEASGEQY
TRBV9	many	TRBD2	16	TRBJ2-7	ASSVRPSGSPGGYEQY
TRBV7-2	.	TRBD2	14	TRBJ2-3	ASSLAGGVPTDTQY
TRBV18	few	.	15	TRBJ1-2	ASSPLPRSSTNYGYT
TRBV29-1	.	.	12	.	SVQTGGFTHEQY
TRBV3-1	.	.	12	TRBJ1-2	ASSHGQGTLGYT
TRBV7-3	.	.	12	TRBJ2-3	ASSLGGVLDTQY
TRBV7-2	once	.	14	TRBJ1-4	ASSSQTRDGNEKLF
TRBV7-2	few	.	11	TRBJ2-1	ASLPRARNEQF
TRBV6-2/TRBV6-3	.	TRBD1	11	TRBJ2-4	ASSSGTENIQY
TRBV29-1	few	TRBD2	13	TRBJ2-1	SVDRTSRSYNEQF
TRBV6-1	.	TRBD1	15	TRBJ1-1	ASGPTGLRLMNTEAF
TRBV20-1	once	.	11	TRBJ2-5	SARRGGSETQY
TRBV7-3	.	TRBD1	13	TRBJ1-1	ASSLGTGSRTEAF
TRBV7-9	.	TRBD1	12	TRBJ1-4	ASSNRGQREKLF
TRBV12-3/TRBV12-4	.	.	12	TRBJ1-2	ASSTQGVGNGYT
TRBV15	few	.	13	TRBJ2-1	ATSLYPGAGDEQF
TRBV20-1	.	.	13	TRBJ2-7	SAREVARDSYEQY
TRBV12-3/TRBV12-4	.	.	11	TRBJ2-1	ASIDPGWDEQF